Sequencing of this TCR beta chain was carried out in a study of blood T cell repertoires in COVID-19. Study-wide context: Sites in the United States, Italy and Spain provided acute and convalescent COVID-19 samples. Sources were T cells, B-cell-depleted T cells, or PBMCs; the material itself was cDNA or gDNA.

V was clipped by 5 bases and J by 8 bases; unmatched bases: 6. Looked up from germline, CDR1 is SEHNR and CDR2 is FQNEAQ (reference sequence). This CDR3 region has 14 residues. Only one count was recorded for this clone. Per the study methods: Reference gene primer amplification yielded estimated nucleated cell counts. Produced via immunoSEQ multiplex PCR; TCRdb's table is partial and in-frame only. V, J and clone size reflect that table, while D and trimming were determined from the DNA. The sample yields about 69,000 clones, roughly 86% seen once. Sequencing was performed on peripheral blood. This sequence was found in a man aged 35 to 55 with COVID-19, enrolled during active disease. This rearrangement joins TRBV7-9 to TRBJ1-2; TRBD1 aligns across 12 bases. The CDR3 sequence is CASSPGQGAGGYTF. CDR3 coding DNA: TGTGCCAGCAGCCCGGGACAGGGGGCAGGAGGCTACACCTTC.